These 17 T cell receptor beta chains originate from one sample sequenced in a study of monozygotic twins with inflammatory bowel disease. TCRdb processed the 5' RACE reads again and assigns one entry to each CDR3 protein, with no DNA. The listing records more than 300,000 distinct CDR3 sequences. The sequencing input was blood. The receptor source for this set is a human donor with ulcerative colitis or Crohn's disease, or a healthy co-twin of an affected twin (not recorded which).

V is TRBV5-1 and J is TRBJ2-5; TCRdb's assignment of TRBD2 cannot be checked, as there is no DNA. The germline V gene encodes CDR1 SGHRS and CDR2 YFSETQ. The CDR3 extends over 15 amino acids. The CDR3 region is CASSPRGGYQETQYF. Full variable domain (missing parts from reference TRBV5-1 and TRBJ2-5): KAGVTQTPRYLIKTRGQQVTLSCSPISGHRSVSWYQQTPGQGLQFLFEYFSETQRNKGNFPGRFSGRQFSNSRSEMNVSTLELGDSALYLCASSPRGGYQETQYFGPGTRLLVL.

The chain is built from TRBV20-1 and TRBJ1-1; TCRdb gives TRBD1 as the D gene, but with no DNA this cannot be confirmed. CDR3 length: 13 amino acids. CDR1 and CDR2 (germline): DFQATT, SNEGSKA (reference sequence). CDR3: CSALQGGGTEAFF.

V usage is TRBV28 and J usage is TRBJ2-3; TCRdb lists TRBD2, though no DNA is available to test this call. CDR3 length equals 17 residues. Germline values: CDR1 MDHEN, CDR2 SYDVKM. The chain's CDR3 is CASSSNLLAGGSDTQYF. Variable domain in full (rest from reference TRBV28 and TRBJ2-3): DVKVTQSSRYLVKRTGEKVFLECVQDMDHENMFWYRQDPGLGLRLIYFSYDVKMKEKGDIPEGYSVSREKKERFSLILESASTNQTSMYLCASSSNLLAGGSDTQYFGPGTRLTVL.

V gene TRBV5-4 combines with J gene TRBJ2-2; TCRdb's assignment of TRBD2 cannot be checked, as there is no DNA. Germline values: CDR1 SGHNT, CDR2 YYREEE (reference sequence). This CDR3 is 15 amino acids long. CDR3 in amino acids: CASSPKRGGPGELFF.

This CDR3 is CASSFARDDFYEQYF. This sequence joins TRBV5-6 and TRBJ2-7. The CDR3 has 15 residues. Germline values: CDR1 SGHDT, CDR2 YYEEEE.

The rearrangement uses TRBV20-1 and TRBJ1-2; TCRdb reports TRBD1, a call that lacks DNA to check it against. Per the germline V gene, CDR1 is DFQATT and CDR2 is SNEGSKA (reference sequence). The CDR3 totals 13 residues. CDR3 sequence: CSARDHRGHGYTF.

The V and J genes are TRBV18 and TRBJ1-5; there is no DNA to check the TCRdb D call of TRBD1. This CDR3 has 16 residues. Germline assignment: CDR1 KGHSH and CDR2 LQKENI. CDR3 residues: CASSPQGQGAYQPQHF. Full variable domain (outside the CDR3, taken from reference TRBV18 and TRBJ1-5): NAGVMQNPRHLVRRRGQEARLRCSPMKGHSHVYWYRQLPEEGLKFMVYLQKENIIDESGMPKERFSAEFPKEGPSILRIQQVVRGDSAAYFCASSPQGQGAYQPQHFGDGTRLSIL.

V and J are TRBV2 and TRBJ1-6; TCRdb reports TRBD1, a call that lacks DNA to check it against. In germline, CDR1 is SNHLY, CDR2 FYNNEI. The CDR3 length is 13 residues. CDR3 sequence reads: CASESAWGSPLHF. The full variable domain, completed using reference TRBV2 and TRBJ1-6, is EPEVTQTPSHQVTQMGQEVILRCVPISNHLYFYWYRQILGQKVEFLVSFYNNEISEKSEIFDDQFSVERPDGSNFTLKIRSTKLEDSAMYFCASESAWGSPLHFGNGTRLTVT.

The chain employs TRBV7-6 and TRBJ2-1; TCRdb designates TRBD1, a call that cannot be tested without DNA. The length of the CDR3 is 14 residues. Germline V gene sequence: CDR1 SGHVS, CDR2 FNYEAQ. CDR3: CASSLQPGDNEQFF.

The rearrangement joins TRBV5-6 to TRBJ2-1; TCRdb picks TRBD2, but there is no DNA to check that call. The germline V gene encodes CDR1 SGHDT and CDR2 YYEEEE. CDR3 length: 21 amino acids. The CDR3 loop is CASSRYLPGTSGKSVYNEQFF.

This sequence joins TRBV28 and TRBJ2-7; with no DNA, the TCRdb D assignment of TRBD2 cannot be verified. The CDR3 is 14 amino acids. CDR1 and CDR2 (germline): MDHEN, SYDVKM. The CDR3 reads CASGPTRTVYEQYF. Combining the CDR3 with reference TRBV28 and TRBJ2-7 gives the whole variable domain DVKVTQSSRYLVKRTGEKVFLECVQDMDHENMFWYRQDPGLGLRLIYFSYDVKMKEKGDIPEGYSVSREKKERFSLILESASTNQTSMYLCASGPTRTVYEQYFGPGTRLTVT.

This chain connects TRBV25-1 to TRBJ2-5; the TCRdb call, TRBD2, lacks DNA for checking. CDR1 and CDR2 (germline): MGHDK, SYGVNS. The CDR3 has 16 amino acids. The CDR3 loop is CASSELVVDSQETQYF.

The chain employs TRBV19 and TRBJ2-1; TCRdb designates TRBD1, a call that cannot be tested without DNA. Germline V gene lookup returns CDR1 LNHDA and CDR2 SQIVND (reference sequence). CDR3 length: 16 residues. The CDR3: CASRLQGAVAYNEQFF. Full variable domain (missing parts from reference TRBV19 and TRBJ2-1): DGGITQSPKYLFRKEGQNVTLSCEQNLNHDAMYWYRQDPGQGLRLIYYSQIVNDFQKGDIAEGYSVSREKKESFPLTVTSAQKNPTAFYLCASRLQGAVAYNEQFFGPGTRLTVL.

The V gene is TRBV5-5, the J gene TRBJ2-1. The CDR3 covers 11 residues. Per germline, CDR1 SGHKS and CDR2 YYEKEE (reference sequence). The CDR3 sequence is CASSGPAEQFF.

The rearrangement joins TRBV7-9 to TRBJ2-5; lacking DNA, the TRBD1 call made by TCRdb goes unchecked. The CDR3 totals 15 residues. Germline CDR1 and CDR2: SEHNR and FQNEAQ (reference sequence). Here the CDR3 reads CASSLALTGRETQYF.

The rearrangement uses TRBV4-1 and TRBJ1-1. CDR1 is MGHRA and CDR2 is YSYEKL in the germline V gene. The CDR3 is 16 amino acids. CDR3 amino acids: CASSRWLADMNTEAFF.

This chain links TRBV19 with TRBJ2-7. Germline V gene sequence: CDR1 LNHDA, CDR2 SQIVND (reference sequence). The length of the CDR3 is 14 residues. CDR3 residues: CASSIGVFFNEQYF.